This T cell receptor beta chain was found in a study of cytomegalovirus exposure and HLA in healthy donors. A multiplex PCR was run with 60 Vbeta primers and 13 Jbeta primers. Authors' methods: An analysis performed later counted around 80 million unique TCR beta chains (approximately 12 million of them shared). Generated by immunoSEQ multiplex PCR, the TCRdb table keeps only in-frame clones and is missing some. That table supplies the V and J calls and clone size; D and trimming were determined from the DNA. The sample lists 200,000 or so clones; approximately 83% were seen once. V was cut by 4 bases and J by 0 bases, with 12 bases left in between. This CDR3 spans 16 amino acids. Germline assignment: CDR1 MDHEN and CDR2 SYDVKM. This clone was counted only a few times.

This sequence was found in a girl aged 5-17 years in good health and CMV-seronegative. This chain uses TRBV28 with TRBJ1-4; D may be TRBD1 (5 bases). Sequences were obtained from PBMCs. The CDR3 region has the DNA TGTGCCAGCAGTTCAGGGAATCGGGCAACTAATGAAAAACTGTTTTTT. It yields the protein CASSSGNRATNEKLFF. The full variable domain, in which reference TRBV28 and TRBJ1-4 provide the parts outside the CDR3, is DVKVTQSSRYLVKRTGEKVFLECVQDMDHENMFWYRQDPGLGLRLIYFSYDVKMKEKGDIPEGYSVSREKKERFSLILESASTNQTSMYLCASSSGNRATNEKLFFGSGTQLSVL.